One sample yielded the 16 T cell receptor beta chains listed below, sequenced in a study of T cell changes during pregnancy in multiple sclerosis. TCRdb's table, derived via immunoSEQ multiplex PCR, lists solely in-frame clones and lacks some. In the table there are approximately 65,000 clones, around 96% of which are singletons. The sample here was CD8+ T cells from peripheral blood mononuclear cells, taken after pregnancy. These receptors were taken from a female donor with multiple sclerosis, enrolled in a pregnancy study.

The gene calls are TRBV5-6 and TRBJ2-7; D is undetermined. Trimming shortened V by 1 base and J by 0 bases, and 2 bases separated the two germline ends. This CDR3 comprises 12 residues. The V gene's germline CDR1 is SGHDT and CDR2 YYEEEE. The CDR3 loop is CASSLYSYEQYF. The CDR3 region has the DNA TGTGCCAGCAGCTTGTACTCCTACGAGCAGTACTTC.

V usage is TRBV28 and J usage is TRBJ2-7, with 12 positions matching TRBD2. The junction had 5 bases not matched to a gene; V was cut back by 6 bases and J by 2 bases. CDR1 and CDR2 (germline): MDHEN, SYDVKM. The CDR3 sequence is 15 residues long. CDR3 in DNA: TGTGCCAGCAGACCAGGACTAGCGGGACCCTACGAGCAGTACTTC. Translation: CASRPGLAGPYEQYF.

The rearrangement joins TRBV6-5 to TRBJ2-7, with D possibly TRBD2 on 6 matching bases. Germline CDR1 MNHEY, CDR2 SVGAGI. CDR3 length: 13 residues. V shed 5 bases and J shed 5 bases, with 13 bases lying between them. CDR3 DNA sequence: TGTGCCAGCAGTCGATCAGCGGGCCACGAGCAGTACTTC. Its protein is CASSRSAGHEQYF.

J is TRBJ2-5 and V is TRBV4-1; D not certain. Per the germline V gene, CDR1 is MGHRA and CDR2 is YSYEKL. V lost 0 bases and J 2 bases, leaving 10 bases between the germline ends. The CDR3 has 15 amino acids. The chain's CDR3 is CASSQDKNRQETQYF. DNA of the CDR3: TGCGCCAGCAGCCAAGATAAAAACAGACAAGAGACCCAGTACTTC.

About this clone: The junction shows a germline mismatch at one end, possibly a read error. CDR3 nucleotide sequence: TGTGCTAGCAGCTTAGGGGAGGCCGGGGAGCTGTTTTTT. It is translated as CASSLGEAGELFF. The chain links TRBV7-7 to TRBJ2-2; TRBD2 might be the D (6 bases). Germline CDR1 is SSHAT and CDR2 is FNYEAQ (reference sequence). CDR3 length: 13 amino acids. The full variable domain, with the rest looked up from reference TRBV7-7 and TRBJ2-2, is GAGVSQSPRYKVTKRGQDVTLRCDPISSHATLYWYQQALGQGPEFLTYFNYEAQPDKSGLPSDRFSAERPEGSISTLTIQRTEQRDSAMYRCASSLGEAGELFFGEGSRLTVL.

The chain links TRBV2 to TRBJ2-7; weak D call: TRBD2 (6 bases). V was clipped by 2 bases and J by 10 bases, with 12 bases between them. The CDR3 covers 12 residues. CDR1 SNHLY and CDR2 FYNNEI come from the germline V gene. The CDR3 here is CASSEREAGQYF. The DNA for the CDR3 is TGTGCCAGCAGTGAAAGGGAGGCGGGCCAGTACTTC.

The count of this clone is one. The chain carries TRBV7-9 and TRBJ1-1; D ambiguous. The germline V gene encodes CDR1 SEHNR and CDR2 FQNEAQ (reference sequence). V was shortened by 6 bases and J by 10 bases, with 27 bases between the two germline ends. CDR3 length: 16 residues. Written as DNA, the CDR3 is TGTGCCAGCAGAAAGGGAGGTACCGGCCGGGCATTGAGAGCTTTCTTT. It encodes CASRKGGTGRALRAFF. Full variable domain (missing parts from reference TRBV7-9 and TRBJ1-1): DTGVSQNPRHKITKRGQNVTFRCDPISEHNRLYWYRQTLGQGPEFLTYFQNEAQLEKSRLLSDRFSAERPKGSFSTLEIQRTEQGDSAMYLCASRKGGTGRALRAFFGQGTRLTVV.

The chain uses TRBV7-9 and TRBJ2-1, with a possible D match to TRBD2 (5 bases). Germline V gene lookup returns CDR1 SEHNR and CDR2 FQNEAQ (reference sequence). The V gene lost 5 bases and the J gene lost 8 bases, with 7 bases spanning the gap. The CDR3 contains 11 residues. For the CDR3, the DNA is TGTGCCAGCAGCCCGGGGTATGAGCAGTTCTTC. It yields the protein CASSPGYEQFF. The entire variable domain, with the rest obtained from reference TRBV7-9 and TRBJ2-1, is as follows: DTGVSQNPRHKITKRGQNVTFRCDPISEHNRLYWYRQTLGQGPEFLTYFQNEAQLEKSRLLSDRFSAERPKGSFSTLEIQRTEQGDSAMYLCASSPGYEQFFGPGTRLTVL.

The chain carries TRBV7-8 and TRBJ2-5; D not resolved. Trimming took 5 bases from V and 0 from J, leaving 19 bases between them. Per the germline V gene, CDR1 is SGHVS and CDR2 is FQNEAQ. This CDR3 spans 17 amino acids. The CDR3 protein is CASSGRRRLVYQETQYF. CDR3 nucleotides: TGTGCCAGCAGCGGGCGTCGAAGGCTCGTCTACCAAGAGACCCAGTACTTC.

The V gene is TRBV19, the J gene TRBJ1-5; TRBD1 agrees at 8 bases. This CDR3 has 16 residues. Germline loops: CDR1 LNHDA, CDR2 SQIVND (reference sequence). V was clipped by 3 bases and J by 4 bases; unmatched bases: 8. CDR3 DNA sequence: TGTGCCAGTAGTATCCCCGACAGGGGAAGTAATCAGCCCCAGCATTTT. Amino acid sequence: CASSIPDRGSNQPQHF.

The genes are TRBV7-9 and TRBJ2-1; D might be TRBD2 (6 bases). In germline, CDR1 is SEHNR, CDR2 FQNEAQ (reference sequence). The CDR3 has 12 amino acids. V dropped 1 base and J dropped 15 bases, with 13 bases sitting between them. CDR3 loop: CASSLGAGRSFF. CDR3 sequence (DNA): TGTGCCAGCAGCTTAGGGGCGGGAAGGTCGTTCTTC.

The J gene is TRBJ2-2, the V gene TRBV7-9; TRBD2 agrees at 7 bases. This CDR3 has 15 residues. Germline V gene data show CDR1 as SEHNR and CDR2 as FQNEAQ (reference sequence). Losses at the gene ends were 0 bases for V and 3 bases for J; bases not matched to a gene: 1. CDR3 coding DNA: TGTGCCAGCAGCTTAGCGGGAGGGTACACCGGGGAGCTGTTTTTT. Translation: CASSLAGGYTGELFF.

This chain links TRBV6-6 with TRBJ1-3; TRBD1 matches 7 bases. Per the germline V gene, CDR1 is MNHNY and CDR2 is SVGAGI (reference sequence). J gave up 0 bases and V 4 bases, and 3 bases lay outside the gene matches. The CDR3 covers 15 residues. As DNA, the CDR3 is TGTGCCAGCAGTTCCCGGGACAGCTCTGGAAACACCATATATTTT. Protein product: CASSSRDSSGNTIYF.

The V and J genes are TRBV6-1 and TRBJ2-3, with 8 bases identical to TRBD1. The CDR3 spans 17 residues. Losses at the gene ends were 3 bases for V and 2 bases for J; bases not matched to a gene: 10. Germline V gene lookup returns CDR1 MNHNS and CDR2 SASEGT. CDR3 DNA sequence: TGTGCCAGCAGTGACTTGTACAGGGGGACAACCACAGATACGCAGTATTTT. It translates to CASSDLYRGTTTDTQYF.

The genes are TRBV19 and TRBJ2-7, with TRBD1 identical over 7 bases. V trimming: 5 bases; J trimming: 2 bases; junction bases outside the gene matches: 6. The CDR3 sequence is 14 residues long. Germline assignment: CDR1 LNHDA and CDR2 SQIVND (reference sequence). The CDR3 bases are TGTGCCAGTAGTGGGGCCACAGGGGCCTACGAGCAGTACTTC. Amino acid sequence: CASSGATGAYEQYF.

This clone was seen a single time. The chain carries TRBV11-2 and TRBJ2-1, with 11 bases aligning to TRBD1. The CDR3 is 17 amino acids. V dropped 1 base and J dropped 8; count of bases not matched to a gene: 10. Germline V gene lookup returns CDR1 SGHAT and CDR2 FQNNGV. DNA of the CDR3: TGTGCCAGCAGCTTAGGGGAACCGGGACAGGGGGGGTATGAGCAGTTCTTC. Residues: CASSLGEPGQGGYEQFF. Complete variable domain (other parts from reference TRBV11-2 and TRBJ2-1): EAGVAQSPRYKIIEKRQSVAFWCNPISGHATLYWYQQILGQGPKLLIQFQNNGVVDDSQLPKDRFSAERLKGVDSTLKIQPAKLEDSAVYLCASSLGEPGQGGYEQFFGPGTRLTVL.